This T cell receptor (beta chain) originates from a study of blood T cells in healthy people across ages. Study context: Roughly one uniquely barcoded beta molecule per two T cells was captured.

Using a J-beta primer mix together with a sample-barcoded 5' primer, a second PCR was run for roughly 7 to 12 cycles. Template switching added a 12-random-nucleotide identifier to every cDNA molecule. Every sample gave at least 2.5 million paired-end reads containing CDR3. TCRdb fed the 5' RACE reads into MiXCR, producing one record per CDR3 protein. The repertoire holds some 900,000 distinct CDR3 sequences, with 25% to 35% as singletons. Donor samples were obtained from healthy Caucasian individuals from Russia, aged 6 to 90. This clonotype was counted ten times or more. This CDR3 is built from 14 residues. The ends were cut back, 4 bases at V and 6 bases at J, with 13 bases in the middle. Germline V lookup: CDR1 SGHAT, CDR2 FQNNGV.

The clonotype comes from an elderly woman in good health. The specimen was blood. The chain carries TRBV11-2 and TRBJ2-1; D may be TRBD1 (5 bases). DNA for the CDR3: TGTGCCAGCAGCTCGGCGACAGTCGGCAATGAGCAGTTCTTC. The encoded protein is CASSSATVGNEQFF.